Below are 29 T cell receptor beta chains sequenced from a single sample in a study of beta chain features in type 1 diabetes. Study-wide findings and caveats: TCRB CDR3s from Type 1 diabetes patients were moderately but significantly shorter in all four CD4+ subsets.

Sequenced material consisted of expressed TCRB transcripts (all of the isolated RNA was reverse transcribed). Profiled with immunoSEQ multiplex PCR; TCRdb holds only in-frame clones, not every one. This sample yields around 250,000 clones, of which 20% to 25% are seen a single time; around 0.011% belongs to the top ten. Their antigens are not known. The specimen was naive CD4+ T cells from blood. These TCRs come from a woman in her 30s with type 1 diabetes.

This clone was seen only a few times. J is TRBJ2-1 and V is TRBV5-1; tentative D call: TRBD2 (5 bases). CDR3 length: 16 residues. V shed 0 bases and J shed 1 base, with 11 bases lying between them. CDR1 SGHRS and CDR2 YFSETQ come from the germline V gene. The DNA for the CDR3 is TGCGCCAGCAGCTTGGGAGGGAGAGGGTCCTACAATGAGCAGTTCTTC. Translating gives CASSLGGRGSYNEQFF.

V is TRBV5-4 and J is TRBJ1-1; no firm D call. The CDR3 spans 16 residues. The V gene lost 4 bases and the J gene lost 1 base, with 17 bases spanning the gap. Germline-derived CDR1 and CDR2 are SGHNT and YYREEE (reference sequence). CDR3 sequence (DNA): TGTGCCAGCAGCCCCCCCACAGTCCTGGGGAACACTGAAGCTTTCTTT. Its translation is CASSPPTVLGNTEAFF.

This chain joins TRBV5-1 and TRBJ2-2, with 8 bases identical to TRBD1. CDR1 and CDR2 (germline): SGHRS, YFSETQ. The CDR3 loop spans 16 amino acids. With V trimmed by 0 bases and J by 4 bases, 5 bases remained unmatched. CDR3 amino acids: CASSLGTGSSTGELFF. Written as DNA, the CDR3 is TGCGCCAGCAGCTTGGGGACAGGGTCGTCCACCGGGGAGCTGTTTTTT.

The chain combines TRBV5-1 with TRBJ2-1; 13 bases align to TRBD2. Germline CDR1 reads SGHRS; CDR2 reads YFSETQ. J was trimmed by 5 bases and V by 3 bases; bases with no gene match: 5. This CDR3 is 16 amino acids long. The CDR3 DNA reads as TGCGCCAGCAGCTCTCTTACTAGCGGGGGGGACAATGAGCAGTTCTTC. Its translation is CASSSLTSGGDNEQFF.

V usage is TRBV2 and J usage is TRBJ2-1; 8 nucleotides align to TRBD2. The CDR3 contains 13 residues. Germline V gene sequence: CDR1 SNHLY, CDR2 FYNNEI. Trimming took 8 bases from V and 4 from J; bases not matched to a gene: 4. The CDR3 DNA is TGTGCCAGCCAGTCTAGCGGGTACAATGAGCAGTTCTTC. It encodes CASQSSGYNEQFF. The variable domain in full, with the rest retrieved from reference TRBV2 and TRBJ2-1, is EPEVTQTPSHQVTQMGQEVILRCVPISNHLYFYWYRQILGQKVEFLVSFYNNEISEKSEIFDDQFSVERPDGSNFTLKIRSTKLEDSAMYFCASQSSGYNEQFFGPGTRLTVL.

The chain couples TRBV4-2 to TRBJ1-2; no definite D call. The CDR3 is 12 residues long. From germline, CDR1 is LGHNA and CDR2 YNFKEQ. The ends were cut back, 3 bases at V and 6 bases at J, with 8 bases in the middle. In DNA, the CDR3 is TGTGCCAGCAGCCAGGCCGGGGATGGCTACACCTTC. This encodes CASSQAGDGYTF.

J is TRBJ1-2 and V is TRBV13, with 11 bases that match TRBD1. The CDR3 consists of 14 residues. V shed 4 bases and J 5 bases; nucleotides not matched to a gene: 3. The germline gives CDR1 PRHDT, CDR2 FYEKMQ (reference sequence). Here the CDR3 reads CASSSGDRGYGYTF. CDR3 DNA sequence: TGTGCCAGCAGCTCCGGGGACAGGGGGTATGGCTACACCTTC.

The rearrangement links TRBV6-5 to TRBJ2-5; 8 bases fit TRBD1. V shed 4 bases, J shed 4 bases, and the junction held 11 bases outside the gene matches. The germline V gene encodes CDR1 MNHEY and CDR2 SVGAGI. The CDR3 covers 16 residues. The CDR3 nucleotides are TGTGCCAGCAGTTCCCCTACAGGGGGATCAGCAGAGACCCAGTACTTC. It specifies CASSSPTGGSAETQYF.

V is TRBV27 and J is TRBJ1-1, with D unresolved. Trimming shortened V by 7 bases and J by 3 bases, and 6 bases separated the two germline ends. Germline loops: CDR1 MNHEY, CDR2 SMNVEV (reference sequence). The CDR3 loop spans 11 amino acids. The CDR3 region has the DNA TGTGCCAGCATATTTGACACTGAAGCTTTCTTT. This gives the protein CASIFDTEAFF.

The gene calls are TRBV27 and TRBJ2-7, with D possibly TRBD2 on 6 matching bases. The germline V gene encodes CDR1 MNHEY and CDR2 SMNVEV (reference sequence). With 1 base removed from V and 2 bases from J, the gap between germline ends came to 12 bases. This CDR3 comprises 15 residues. The CDR3 reads CASSLFASETYEQYF. The CDR3 region has the DNA TGTGCCAGCAGTTTATTTGCTAGCGAAACCTACGAGCAGTACTTC.

The genes are TRBV30 and TRBJ1-2; the D is unclear. CDR1 and CDR2 from the germline V gene are GTSNPN and SVGIG (reference sequence). Trimming removed 4 bases from V and 8 bases from J, with 14 bases in between. The CDR3 runs 12 residues. This chain's CDR3 is CAWTGMGSGYTF. CDR3 DNA: TGTGCCTGGACCGGGATGGGATCGGGCTACACCTTC.

This clone turned up a few times. The chain uses TRBV6-6 and TRBJ1-2, with a tentative D call TRBD1 (5 bases). Between the trimmed V and J ends, which lost 6 bases and 0 bases, there was a span of 14 bases. Germline CDR1 and CDR2: MNHNY and SVGAGI (reference sequence). This CDR3 is built from 15 residues. This CDR3 is CASRRGTDSNYGYTF. The CDR3 DNA reads as TGTGCCAGCAGGCGGGGGACGGATTCTAACTATGGCTACACCTTC.

The CDR3, as DNA: TGTGCCAGCAGAACCGGGAGTCATGAAAAACTGTTTTTT. Translation: CASRTGSHEKLFF. This chain connects TRBV6-6 to TRBJ1-4; no clear D. Germline V CDR1 and CDR2: MNHNY, SVGAGI (reference sequence). CDR3 size: 13 residues. V lost 6 bases and J 6 bases, leaving 11 bases between the germline ends.

This clone has only a few counts. The rearrangement uses TRBV7-6 and TRBJ2-7; TRBD1 aligns across 7 bases. Losses at the gene ends were 5 bases for V and 6 bases for J; bases not matched to a gene: 4. The CDR3 runs 12 residues. The germline CDR1 and CDR2 sequences are SGHVS and FNYEAQ. CDR3 sequence: CASSPRQGEQYF. The CDR3 nucleotides read TGTGCCAGCAGCCCGCGACAGGGCGAGCAGTACTTC.

This clone was observed a single time. The chain has TRBV7-8 and TRBJ2-1; 11 bases match TRBD2. Germline CDR1 reads SGHVS; CDR2 reads FQNEAQ. After removal of 4 bases from V and 3 bases from J, the junction contained 2 bases not matched to a gene. This CDR3 contains 15 residues. The DNA for the CDR3 is TGTGCCAGCAGCTCGGGACTAGCGGACTACAATGAGCAGTTCTTC. The encoded protein is CASSSGLADYNEQFF.

This clone was picked up a small number of times. V usage is TRBV7-9 and J usage is TRBJ2-7; no definite D call. Germline V gene data show CDR1 as SEHNR and CDR2 as FQNEAQ (reference sequence). V was cut by 2 bases and J by 3 bases, with 14 bases left in between. This CDR3 has 15 residues. This chain's CDR3 is CASSLSVAADYEQYF. The CDR3 nucleotides read TGTGCCAGCAGCTTATCGGTGGCGGCAGACTACGAGCAGTACTTC. Combining the CDR3 with reference TRBV7-9 and TRBJ2-7 gives the whole variable domain DTGVSQNPRHKITKRGQNVTFRCDPISEHNRLYWYRQTLGQGPEFLTYFQNEAQLEKSRLLSDRFSAERPKGSFSTLEIQRTEQGDSAMYLCASSLSVAADYEQYFGPGTRLTVT.

This sequence joins TRBV5-1 and TRBJ2-5, with TRBD2 identical over 7 bases. The germline gives CDR1 SGHRS, CDR2 YFSETQ. Trimming at V came to 2 bases and at J to 5 bases, leaving 9 bases not matched to a gene. The CDR3 spans 15 residues. This CDR3 reads CASSLLAGVGETQYF. CDR3 bases: TGCGCCAGCAGCTTATTGGCGGGAGTTGGTGAGACCCAGTACTTC.

The chain employs TRBV9 and TRBJ2-5; a weak D match, TRBD1 (6 bases). Per the germline V gene, CDR1 is SGDLS and CDR2 is YYNGEE. CDR3 size: 15 residues. V was trimmed by 3 bases and J by 2 bases, leaving 14 bases between them. The CDR3 spells CASSDATGYQETQYF. As DNA, the CDR3 is TGTGCCAGCAGCGACGCCACAGGGTATCAAGAGACCCAGTACTTC.

The J gene is TRBJ1-2, the V gene TRBV6-5; 7 bases are a match to TRBD1. CDR1 and CDR2 from the germline V gene are MNHEY and SVGAGI. With V trimmed by 2 bases and J by 6 bases, 3 bases remained unmatched. This CDR3 has 13 amino acids. The CDR3 sequence is CASSYLTGNGYTF. CDR3 DNA sequence: TGTGCCAGCAGTTACCTGACAGGGAATGGCTACACCTTC.

Only a few counts were recorded for this clone. This chain connects TRBV29-1 to TRBJ2-3; D is perhaps TRBD1 (6 bases). This CDR3 has 12 residues. Trimming stripped 6 bases from V and 2 bases from J, with 9 bases between. Germline values: CDR1 SQVTM, CDR2 ANQGSEA. The CDR3 DNA reads TGCAGCGTGGGACAAGCCACAGATACGCAGTATTTT. This gives the protein CSVGQATDTQYF.

The rearrangement joins TRBV28 to TRBJ2-7; no reliable D call. CDR1 and CDR2 from the germline V gene are MDHEN and SYDVKM. V was cut by 6 bases and J by 2 bases, with 5 bases left in between. The CDR3 is 11 amino acids. The CDR3 DNA reads TGTGCCAGCAGCGCGCCCTACGAGCAGTACTTC. Protein sequence: CASSAPYEQYF.

V usage is TRBV28 and J usage is TRBJ1-1, with 7 positions matching TRBD1. The CDR3 contains 14 residues. Per germline, CDR1 MDHEN and CDR2 SYDVKM. V dropped 6 bases and J dropped 0; count of bases not matched to a gene: 4. The CDR3 DNA reads TGTGCCAGCAGCCCCGGACAGGTGAACACTGAAGCTTTCTTT. Translation gives CASSPGQVNTEAFF. The entire variable domain, with the rest obtained from reference TRBV28 and TRBJ1-1, is as follows: DVKVTQSSRYLVKRTGEKVFLECVQDMDHENMFWYRQDPGLGLRLIYFSYDVKMKEKGDIPEGYSVSREKKERFSLILESASTNQTSMYLCASSPGQVNTEAFFGQGTRLTVV.

This clone came up a few times. This chain joins TRBV6-5 and TRBJ2-3; 9 bases are shared with TRBD1. The CDR3 length is 14 residues. Trimming at V came to 4 bases and at J to 4 bases, leaving 3 bases not matched to a gene. Germline V gene data show CDR1 as MNHEY and CDR2 as SVGAGI. The CDR3 region is CASSSDRGSDTQYF. In DNA form, the CDR3 reads TGTGCCAGCAGTTCGGACAGGGGCTCAGATACGCAGTATTTT.

V gene TRBV7-9 combines with J gene TRBJ1-1; 9 nucleotides match TRBD1. This CDR3 contains 14 residues. The ends lost 7 bases at V and 6 bases at J; junction bases unmatched: 9. Germline-derived CDR1 and CDR2 are SEHNR and FQNEAQ (reference sequence). The CDR3 DNA reads as TGTGCCAGCACACCTAGACAGGGGGAAGCTGAAGCTTTCTTT. The encoded protein is CASTPRQGEAEAFF.

The chain employs TRBV9 and TRBJ1-1; the D gene is possibly TRBD1 (6 bases). The CDR3 has 15 amino acids. The V gene lost 3 bases and the J gene lost 1 base, with 13 bases spanning the gap. The germline V gene has CDR1 SGDLS and CDR2 YYNGEE. CDR3 nucleotides: TGTGCCAGCAGCGCGATTTCACAGGGGAACACTGAAGCTTTCTTT. Residues: CASSAISQGNTEAFF.

In this sample, this clone turned up a few times. The V gene is TRBV18, the J gene TRBJ1-1; D is ambiguous. Germline loops: CDR1 KGHSH, CDR2 LQKENI. The CDR3 is made up of 13 amino acids. Trimming cost V 2 bases and J 4 bases, with 8 bases left between them. The CDR3 reads CASSPGEGTEAFF. Written as DNA, the CDR3 is TGTGCCAGCTCACCAGGGGAGGGCACTGAAGCTTTCTTT.

This clone was counted a few times. The chain has TRBV19 and TRBJ1-2; 8 bases map to TRBD1. Trimming took 5 bases from V and 6 from J; bases not matched to a gene: 8. The CDR3 is made up of 14 amino acids. Germline CDR1 is LNHDA and CDR2 is SQIVND (reference sequence). The CDR3 coding sequence is TGTGCCAGTAGTCCCCTGACAGGGGTACATGGCTACACCTTC. Its protein is CASSPLTGVHGYTF.

This clone was found a few times. The chain links TRBV7-9 to TRBJ2-1, with TRBD2 identical over 8 bases. Trimming took 5 bases from V and 1 from J; bases not matched to a gene: 4. CDR1 SEHNR and CDR2 FQNEAQ come from the germline V gene (reference sequence). CDR3 length: 15 amino acids. The CDR3 DNA reads TGTGCCAGCAGCCGGGAGGGGAGTTCCTACAATGAGCAGTTCTTC. Encoded protein: CASSREGSSYNEQFF.

This clone was detected a few times. The chain is built from TRBV5-6 and TRBJ1-1, with TRBD1 as a possible D gene (5 bases). Germline V gene lookup returns CDR1 SGHDT and CDR2 YYEEEE. Trimming removed 4 bases from V and 4 bases from J, with 17 bases in between. This CDR3 spans 15 amino acids. The CDR3 coding sequence is TGTGCCAGCAGCGCAAGGCAGGGCAGAGTCACTGAAGCTTTCTTT. It yields the protein CASSARQGRVTEAFF.